The 23 T cell receptor beta chains below come from one sample, sequenced in a study of CD8 T cells in ankylosing spondylitis. TCRdb fed the 5' RACE reads into MiXCR, producing one record per CDR3 protein. This table has some 200,000 distinct CDR3 sequences, around 13% appearing once. The sample comprised blood, either unsorted or a sorted T cell fraction (not recorded which). The receptor set was obtained from a male donor with ankylosing spondylitis or in good health (not recorded which).

This clonotype has just a few counts. The J gene is TRBJ1-6, the V gene TRBV6-5; D may be TRBD1 (6 bases). Germline CDR1 reads MNHEY; CDR2 reads SVGAGI. V was shortened by 7 bases and J by 9 bases, with 19 bases between the two germline ends. The CDR3 is 15 amino acids. The CDR3 loop is CASKGGYLKGSPLHF. The CDR3 nucleotides read TGTGCCAGCAAAGGGGGTTATCTGAAGGGTTCACCCCTCCACTTT.

This clonotype was observed a handful of times. The rearrangement joins TRBV12-3 or TRBV12-4 to TRBJ1-2; D uncertain. This CDR3 spans 14 amino acids. The V end lost 5 bases, the J end lost 0 bases, and 10 bases lay between the germline ends. The CDR3: CASSPEEANYGYTF. CDR3 DNA sequence: TGTGCCAGCAGTCCCGAGGAAGCTAACTATGGCTACACCTTC.

This clonotype was counted a few times. The chain carries TRBV4-1 and TRBJ2-3, with 10 positions matching TRBD2. The CDR3 consists of 17 residues. The V gene's germline CDR1 is MGHRA and CDR2 YSYEKL. J gave up 2 bases and V 4 bases, and 9 bases lay outside the gene matches. The CDR3 sequence is CASSPRPAGGITDTQYF. The DNA of the CDR3 is TGCGCCAGCAGCCCAAGACCAGCGGGGGGGATCACAGATACGCAGTATTTT.

This clonotype has just a few counts. The CDR3 region is CATSRGGGNEKLFF. CDR3 nucleotide sequence: TGTGCCACCAGCAGAGGGGGTGGAAATGAAAAACTGTTTTTT. The chain joins TRBV15 to TRBJ1-4; no reliable D call. This CDR3 comprises 14 residues. Germline V gene data show CDR1 as LNHNV and CDR2 as YYDKDF (reference sequence). With 1 base removed from V and 5 bases from J, the gap between germline ends came to 8 bases.

Many counts were recorded for this clonotype. The rearrangement uses TRBV10-2 and TRBJ2-5; possibly TRBD1 for D (5 bases). The V end lost 3 bases, the J end lost 3 bases, and 11 bases lay between the germline ends. Germline assignment: CDR1 WSHSY and CDR2 SAAADI. This CDR3 is built from 14 residues. CDR3 sequence (DNA): TGCGCCAGCAGTGAAGGGGCAGAGGAAGAGACCCAGTACTTC. It specifies CASSEGAEEETQYF.

V usage is TRBV30 and J usage is TRBJ2-7; 10 bases are shared with TRBD2. Germline CDR1 is GTSNPN and CDR2 is SVGIG (reference sequence). The V segment lost 3 bases and the J segment 6 bases; nucleotides outside the gene matches: 2. This CDR3 is built from 12 residues. The CDR3 nucleotides read TGTGCCTGGAGGGGACTAGCGTCCGAGCAGTACTTC. Residues: CAWRGLASEQYF. Full variable domain (rest looked up from reference TRBV30 and TRBJ2-7): SQTIHQWPATLVQPVGSPLSLECTVEGTSNPNLYWYRQAAGRGLQLLFYSVGIGQISSEVPQNLSASRPQDRQFILSSKKLLLSDSGFYLCAWRGLASEQYFGPGTRLTVT.

The gene calls are TRBV4-2 and TRBJ2-7, with 10 bases that match TRBD2. Trimming at V came to 1 base and at J to 2 bases, leaving 14 bases not matched to a gene. CDR1 is LGHNA and CDR2 is YNFKEQ in the germline V gene. This CDR3 spans 19 amino acids. The CDR3 loop reads CASSQARQGRLAGAYEQYF. In DNA form, the CDR3 reads TGTGCCAGCAGCCAAGCCAGGCAGGGGAGGCTAGCGGGGGCCTACGAGCAGTACTTC.

Points on this clonotype: A read error may be the cause here, since a much bigger clone is one base away. Here the CDR3 omits its conserved ending phenylalanine or tryptophan, so a read error is the likely source. The chain has TRBV5-1 and TRBJ1-6; D is unclear. This CDR3 has 19 amino acids. Germline assignment: CDR1 SGHRS and CDR2 YFSETQ. V was pared by 0 bases and J by 7 bases, with 23 bases between. The CDR3 reads CASSLGSGRPRLPNSPLHS. The CDR3 DNA follows: TGCGCCAGCAGCTTGGGGTCCGGACGGCCTCGGCTCCCCAATTCACCCCTCCACTCT.

This clonotype was recorded many times. The rearrangement links TRBV29-1 to TRBJ2-3, with D uncertain. Trimming pared 6 bases from V and 6 bases from J, leaving 10 bases between. Germline V lookup: CDR1 SQVTM, CDR2 ANQGSEA. This CDR3 comprises 11 residues. The CDR3 region has the DNA TGCAGCGTCGGGTCGTTGGATACGCAGTATTTT. This encodes CSVGSLDTQYF.

This clonotype was picked up many times. This chain uses TRBV27 with TRBJ2-1, with 13 bases identical to TRBD2. The V and J ends lost 5 bases and 4 bases, in that order; junction bases with no gene match: 5. Germline CDR1 MNHEY, CDR2 SMNVEV (reference sequence). The CDR3 contains 16 residues. Here the CDR3 reads CASSPGTSGVYNEQFF. DNA of the CDR3: TGTGCCAGCAGTCCGGGGACTAGCGGGGTATACAATGAGCAGTTCTTC.

This chain links TRBV25-1 with TRBJ2-3, with TRBD1 identical over 7 bases. After removal of 11 bases from V and 5 bases from J, the junction contained 10 bases not matched to a gene. Germline V gives CDR1 MGHDK, CDR2 SYGVNS. The CDR3 is made up of 13 amino acids. CDR3: CARWGQGEDTQYF. The CDR3 DNA is TGTGCCCGCTGGGGCCAGGGGGAAGATACGCAGTATTTT.

This clonotype was counted a few times. This chain links TRBV11-3 with TRBJ2-3; TRBD2 matches 8 bases. Trimming took 5 bases from V and 5 from J; bases not matched to a gene: 9. Germline CDR1 is SGHNT and CDR2 is YENEEA. CDR3 length equals 15 residues. This CDR3 reads CASSPTAGGGDTQYF. CDR3 nucleotides: TGTGCCAGCAGCCCTACGGCGGGAGGTGGAGATACGCAGTATTTT. The variable domain in full, with the rest retrieved from reference TRBV11-3 and TRBJ2-3, is EAGVVQSPRYKIIEKKQPVAFWCNPISGHNTLYWYLQNLGQGPELLIRYENEEAVDDSQLPKDRFSAERLKGVDSTLKIQPAELGDSAVYLCASSPTAGGGDTQYFGPGTRLTVL.

This clonotype was counted between two and nine times. This chain joins TRBV29-1 and TRBJ2-3; 13 bases fit TRBD2. CDR3 size: 17 residues. Germline assignment: CDR1 SQVTM and CDR2 ANQGSEA. Germline trimming cut 3 bases from V and 2 bases from J; bases unmatched to any gene: 8. The CDR3 region has the DNA TGCAGCGTTGAGTGGACTAGCGGGAGTCGGGACACAGATACGCAGTATTTT. Its protein is CSVEWTSGSRDTDTQYF.

This clonotype was counted between two and nine times. V gene TRBV12-3 or TRBV12-4 combines with J gene TRBJ1-5; D ambiguous. Trimming stripped 3 bases from V and 2 bases from J, with 5 bases between. The CDR3 runs to 13 residues. The CDR3 is CASSFARNQPQHF. CDR3 in DNA: TGTGCCAGCAGTTTTGCCCGCAATCAGCCCCAGCATTTT.

This clonotype was seen more than once but under ten times. The chain recombines TRBV11-3 with TRBJ2-1; D not certain. Germline CDR1 reads SGHNT; CDR2 reads YENEEA. This CDR3 has 13 residues. Trimming left V 2 bases short and J 4 bases short, with 6 bases between. As DNA, the CDR3 is TGTGCCAGCAGCTTAACCTTTTACAATGAGCAGTTCTTC. Translating it yields CASSLTFYNEQFF. The complete variable domain, with remaining parts taken from reference TRBV11-3 and TRBJ2-1, reads EAGVVQSPRYKIIEKKQPVAFWCNPISGHNTLYWYLQNLGQGPELLIRYENEEAVDDSQLPKDRFSAERLKGVDSTLKIQPAELGDSAVYLCASSLTFYNEQFFGPGTRLTVL.

V is TRBV14 and J is TRBJ2-7; D is unclear. The CDR3 covers 13 residues. Germline values: CDR1 SGHDN, CDR2 FVKESK. V was shortened by 1 base and J by 6 bases, with 10 bases between the two germline ends. This CDR3 reads CASSQGVLCEQYF. The CDR3 nucleotides are TGTGCCAGCAGCCAAGGGGTCCTCTGCGAGCAGTACTTC. Drawing the rest from reference TRBV14 and TRBJ2-7, the complete variable domain is EAGVTQFPSHSVIEKGQTVTLRCDPISGHDNLYWYRRVMGKEIKFLLHFVKESKQDESGMPNNRFLAERTGGTYSTLKVQPAELEDSGVYFCASSQGVLCEQYFGPGTRLTVT.

The sample holds a few counts of this clonotype. The chain links TRBV6-1 to TRBJ1-2; no definite D call. V dropped 8 bases and J dropped 0 bases, with 10 bases sitting between them. CDR3 length equals 13 residues. The germline V gene encodes CDR1 MNHNS and CDR2 SASEGT. The CDR3: CASAAHSNYGYTF. CDR3 sequence (DNA): TGTGCCAGCGCCGCTCACTCTAACTATGGCTACACCTTC.

In this sample, this clonotype turned up a few times. The chain couples TRBV10-2 to TRBJ1-1; D may be TRBD1 (6 bases). CDR1 is WSHSY, CDR2 SAAADI, per germline. The CDR3 is 15 residues long. V dropped 3 bases and J dropped 2 bases, with 13 bases sitting between them. DNA for the CDR3: TGCGCCAGCAGTGATTGGACAGACTTAAACACTGAAGCTTTCTTT. Translating it yields CASSDWTDLNTEAFF.

This clonotype appeared a few times. The chain combines TRBV20-1 with TRBJ2-1; D might be TRBD2 (6 bases). CDR1 DFQATT and CDR2 SNEGSKA come from the germline V gene (reference sequence). Between the trimmed V and J ends, which lost 0 bases and 7 bases, there was a span of 16 bases. This CDR3 spans 15 amino acids. The CDR3 region is CSARDRGGIVNEQFF. In DNA, the CDR3 is TGCAGTGCTAGAGATAGAGGCGGGATCGTGAATGAGCAGTTCTTC.

This rearrangement joins TRBV6-1 to TRBJ2-1; D is unclear. V was cut by 7 bases and J by 2 bases, with 9 bases left in between. The CDR3 runs to 13 residues. Germline V gene lookup returns CDR1 MNHNS and CDR2 SASEGT. CDR3 protein: CASKTITYNEQFF. CDR3 nucleotide sequence: TGTGCCAGCAAGACCATAACCTACAATGAGCAGTTCTTC.

The rearrangement links TRBV5-1 to TRBJ2-1; 10 nucleotides align to TRBD2. CDR1 and CDR2 from the germline V gene are SGHRS and YFSETQ. With V trimmed by 4 bases and J by 10 bases, 8 bases remained unmatched. This CDR3 has 14 residues. As DNA, the CDR3 is TGCGCCAGCAGCGTGATAGCGGGAGGCGACGAGCAGTTCTTC. Translation: CASSVIAGGDEQFF.

The sample holds many counts of this clonotype. J is TRBJ2-7 and V is TRBV11-2; D may be TRBD1 or TRBD2 (5 bases each). Germline loops: CDR1 SGHAT, CDR2 FQNNGV. V was pared by 5 bases and J by 7 bases, with 18 bases between. The CDR3 covers 14 residues. DNA of the CDR3: TGTGCCAGCAGCCCACGCCGGGACGGGCAGGAGCAGTACTTC. Its translation: CASSPRRDGQEQYF.

This clonotype turned up a few times. The chain has TRBV27 and TRBJ2-3; TRBD2 aligns across 7 bases. The V gene end was trimmed by 1 base and the J gene end by 2 bases; junction bases not matched to a gene: 3. Germline values: CDR1 MNHEY, CDR2 SMNVEV (reference sequence). The CDR3 has 15 residues. CDR3 in amino acids: CASSLWGRDTDTQYF. In nucleotides, the CDR3 is TGTGCCAGCAGTTTATGGGGGAGGGACACAGATACGCAGTATTTT.